One and the same sample provided the 16 T cell receptor beta chains below, sequenced in a study of T cell repertoires in cytomegalovirus infection. TCRdb analysed the reads with MiXCR anew, one entry per CDR3 protein. The sample has around 99,000 distinct CDR3 sequences, around 30% seen once. Their cognate antigens are unknown. Source: CD8+ T cells from cultured PBMCs, taken from culture after CMV antigen stimulation. The receptors stem from a human donor in good health (CMV status not recorded). Some clones in this sample may be carry-over from other donors' samples.

The J gene is TRBJ2-2, the V gene TRBV24-1; 12 bases are shared with TRBD2. J lost 5 bases, V lost 0 bases, and 6 bases had no gene match. This CDR3 region has 18 residues. CDR1 KGHDR and CDR2 SFDVKD come from the germline V gene. The CDR3 DNA is TGTGCCACCAGTGATTTGACTAGCGGGGGGCCGAGGACCGGGGAGCTGTTTTTT. Its protein product is CATSDLTSGGPRTGELFF.

This clonotype was seen a few times. This chain connects TRBV6-5 to TRBJ2-1, with no clear D. The V end lost 0 bases, the J end lost 4 bases, and 7 bases lay between the germline ends. The CDR3 consists of 14 residues. The germline gives CDR1 MNHEY, CDR2 SVGAGI. The CDR3 DNA reads as TGTGCCAGCAGTTACTCGGGCCCGTACAATGAGCAGTTCTTC. Encoded protein: CASSYSGPYNEQFF.

The chain carries TRBV3-1 and TRBJ2-1, with D unresolved. Germline CDR1 reads LGHDT; CDR2 reads YNNKEL (reference sequence). With 4 bases removed from V and 5 bases from J, the gap between germline ends came to 9 bases. The CDR3 consists of 13 residues. CDR3 DNA sequence: TGTGCCAGCAGCCTCATGGCCCACAATGAGCAGTTCTTC. It codes for CASSLMAHNEQFF.

Ten or more counts support this clonotype. The J gene is TRBJ2-1, the V gene TRBV2; 8 bases are shared with TRBD2. The germline gives CDR1 SNHLY, CDR2 FYNNEI. This CDR3 has 14 residues. Germline trimming cut 6 bases from V and 4 bases from J; bases unmatched to any gene: 5. This CDR3 is CASSGGGSYNEQFF. CDR3 bases: TGTGCCAGCAGCGGGGGGGGGTCATACAATGAGCAGTTCTTC.

The rearrangement joins TRBV11-2 to TRBJ2-1, with 9 positions matching TRBD1. V shed 1 base, J shed 7 bases, and the junction held 2 bases outside the gene matches. Germline V gives CDR1 SGHAT, CDR2 FQNNGV. The CDR3 runs to 14 residues. The CDR3 loop is CASSLGGTGNEQFF. In nucleotides, the CDR3 is TGTGCCAGCAGCTTAGGGGGGACAGGGAATGAGCAGTTCTTC.

This clonotype was recorded many times. This chain links TRBV4-1 with TRBJ1-1; no firm D call. Germline V lookup: CDR1 MGHRA, CDR2 YSYEKL. The CDR3 has 14 residues. Trimming took 3 bases from V and 0 from J, leaving 8 bases between them. In DNA, the CDR3 is TGCGCCAGCAGCCAGGGCGGCATGAACACTGAAGCTTTCTTT. Its translation is CASSQGGMNTEAFF.

Points on this clonotype: This may come from a read error, since a much larger clone is one base off. The J gene is TRBJ2-5, the V gene TRBV28; TRBD1 might be the D (5 bases). The CDR3 is made up of 14 amino acids. From germline, CDR1 is MDHEN and CDR2 SYDVKM. CDR3 sequence (DNA): TGTGCCAGCAGATCGGACACCCTACAAGAGAACCAGTACTTC. This gives the protein CASRSDTLQENQYF.

Many counts were recorded for this clonotype. The chain uses TRBV28 and TRBJ2-5; TRBD2 matches 9 bases. Losses at the gene ends were 5 bases for V and 3 bases for J; bases not matched to a gene: 7. The length of the CDR3 is 15 residues. In germline, CDR1 is MDHEN, CDR2 SYDVKM. This CDR3 is CASSLGLAGKETQYF. CDR3 DNA sequence: TGTGCCAGCAGTCTTGGGCTAGCGGGGAAAGAGACCCAGTACTTC.

V gene TRBV6-1 combines with J gene TRBJ2-7; D ambiguous. The germline V gene encodes CDR1 MNHNS and CDR2 SASEGT. Trimming pared 5 bases from V and 2 bases from J, leaving 7 bases between. The CDR3 covers 12 residues. Here the CDR3 DNA reads TGTGCCAGCAGTCCACTTCCCTACGAGCAGTACTTC. Protein sequence: CASSPLPYEQYF.

There are a few counts of this clonotype. The CDR3 coding sequence is TGTGCCAGTAGTATATCCGGGACAGGGATGACTGAAGCTTTCTTT. Translation gives CASSISGTGMTEAFF. The chain has TRBV19 and TRBJ1-1; 9 bases are shared with TRBD1. V was pared by 2 bases and J by 5 bases, with 6 bases of the junction left unmatched. Germline lookup yields CDR1 LNHDA and CDR2 SQIVND (reference sequence). This CDR3 is 15 amino acids long.

This clonotype has at least ten counts. This sequence joins TRBV7-2 and TRBJ1-1; no firm D call. Trimming stripped 1 base from V and 5 bases from J, with 8 bases between. Germline-derived CDR1 and CDR2 are SGHTA and FQGNSA. There are 13 residues in the CDR3. The CDR3 here is CASSLVGTTEAFF. The CDR3, as DNA: TGTGCCAGCAGCTTAGTGGGTACTACTGAAGCTTTCTTT.

This clonotype has just a few counts. J is TRBJ2-5 and V is TRBV7-9; possible D gene TRBD1, 6 bases. CDR1 SEHNR and CDR2 FQNEAQ come from the germline V gene (reference sequence). The CDR3 sequence is 14 residues long. The V gene lost 5 bases and the J gene lost 2 bases, with 12 bases spanning the gap. In nucleotides, the CDR3 is TGTGCCAGCAGCCCTCAGACAGGTCAAGAGACCCAGTACTTC. Its protein product is CASSPQTGQETQYF. The full variable domain, rest sourced from reference TRBV7-9 and TRBJ2-5, is DTGVSQNPRHKITKRGQNVTFRCDPISEHNRLYWYRQTLGQGPEFLTYFQNEAQLEKSRLLSDRFSAERPKGSFSTLEIQRTEQGDSAMYLCASSPQTGQETQYFGPGTRLLVL.

This clonotype was detected many times. The V call is TRBV7-9, the J call TRBJ2-2; D gene uncertain. This CDR3 is 16 amino acids long. CDR1 is SEHNR, CDR2 FQNEAQ, per germline (reference sequence). V was shortened by 3 bases and J by 5 bases, with 16 bases between the two germline ends. The CDR3 DNA follows: TGTGCCAGCAGCTTCCTCTCTGCTAGTGGTACCGGGGAGCTGTTTTTT. Amino acids: CASSFLSASGTGELFF.

This clonotype was observed a handful of times. V usage is TRBV4-2 and J usage is TRBJ2-3; a weak D match, TRBD1 (6 bases). V was trimmed by 0 bases and J by 6 bases, leaving 16 bases between them. Germline CDR1 reads LGHNA; CDR2 reads YNFKEQ. This CDR3 is 16 amino acids long. CDR3 nucleotides: TGTGCCAGCAGCCAAGACGCAGGGGCCCCTCAGGATACGCAGTATTTT. This gives the protein CASSQDAGAPQDTQYF.

The chain recombines TRBV7-6 with TRBJ2-3; D may be TRBD1 (7 bases). V was clipped by 6 bases and J by 4 bases, with 14 bases between them. The CDR3 consists of 14 residues. CDR1 SGHVS and CDR2 FNYEAQ come from the germline V gene. CDR3 sequence: CASSSSRGADTQYF. For the CDR3, the DNA is TGTGCCAGCAGTTCTAGCAGGGGGGCAGATACGCAGTATTTT.

This clonotype was counted many times. This chain connects TRBV20-1 to TRBJ2-6; D ambiguous. The germline CDR1 and CDR2 sequences are DFQATT and SNEGSKA (reference sequence). The CDR3 is 14 amino acids. V lost 1 base and J lost 3, with 7 bases in between. CDR3 sequence reads: CSARGLDGANVLTF. The CDR3 bases are TGCAGTGCTAGAGGGCTAGATGGGGCCAACGTCCTGACTTTC.